This TCR beta chain comes out of a study of blood T cell repertoires in COVID-19. Study context: Sites in the United States, Italy and Spain provided acute and convalescent COVID-19 samples. In each case, the material was cDNA or gDNA derived from T cells, B-cell-depleted T cells, or PBMCs.

The CDR3 sequence is 15 residues long. Germline V gene sequence: CDR1 MNHEY, CDR2 SVGAGI. V was pared by 2 bases and J by 1 base, with 12 bases between. Original methodology: For nucleated cells, counts were estimated from reference gene primer amplification. TCRdb's table, derived via immunoSEQ multiplex PCR, lists solely in-frame clones and lacks some. V and J calls and clone size are as listed in that table; D and trimming were resolved from the DNA. The sample carries about 110,000 clones, roughly 82% recorded once. The rearrangement uses TRBV6-5 and TRBJ2-7; perhaps TRBD2 as D (5 bases). The clonotype comes from a woman aged 60-75 years with acute or convalescent COVID-19. The specimen was peripheral blood. DNA for the CDR3: TGTGCCAGCAGTTACAACGTTGGACTGTCCTACGAGCAGTACTTC. Translating gives CASSYNVGLSYEQYF.